The present TCR beta chain was sequenced within a study of shared clonotypes between healthy human individuals. Study-wide context: Those who served as donors were a couple of women and three men between the ages of 18 and 49.

This table comes from immunoSEQ multiplex PCR, and its TCRdb copy is limited to in-frame clones, with some not included. The sample holds roughly 1,000,000 clones, around 78% seen once. Healthy HIV-negative adults with no recent acute infections or vaccinations were recruited as donors. Both subsets, CD45RA+ naive and CD45RA-negative memory, were split from the CD4+ cells. What was sequenced was memory CD4+ T cells from PBMCs. Subset: CD45RA-negative fraction. This receptor was identified in a man aged 18 to 29 in good health. Some clones in this sample may be carry-over from other donors' samples.

Here the CDR3 reads CASSPPWTGGSAEAFF. For the CDR3, the DNA is TGTGCCAGCAGTCCCCCCTGGACAGGGGGCTCGGCTGAAGCTTTCTTT. This chain joins TRBV28 and TRBJ1-1; 11 bases match TRBD1. CDR3 length: 16 residues. Germline-derived CDR1 and CDR2 are MDHEN and SYDVKM. Trimming cost V 5 bases and J 6 bases; bases outside gene matches: 11. Full variable domain (rest looked up from reference TRBV28 and TRBJ1-1): DVKVTQSSRYLVKRTGEKVFLECVQDMDHENMFWYRQDPGLGLRLIYFSYDVKMKEKGDIPEGYSVSREKKERFSLILESASTNQTSMYLCASSPPWTGGSAEAFFGQGTRLTVV.